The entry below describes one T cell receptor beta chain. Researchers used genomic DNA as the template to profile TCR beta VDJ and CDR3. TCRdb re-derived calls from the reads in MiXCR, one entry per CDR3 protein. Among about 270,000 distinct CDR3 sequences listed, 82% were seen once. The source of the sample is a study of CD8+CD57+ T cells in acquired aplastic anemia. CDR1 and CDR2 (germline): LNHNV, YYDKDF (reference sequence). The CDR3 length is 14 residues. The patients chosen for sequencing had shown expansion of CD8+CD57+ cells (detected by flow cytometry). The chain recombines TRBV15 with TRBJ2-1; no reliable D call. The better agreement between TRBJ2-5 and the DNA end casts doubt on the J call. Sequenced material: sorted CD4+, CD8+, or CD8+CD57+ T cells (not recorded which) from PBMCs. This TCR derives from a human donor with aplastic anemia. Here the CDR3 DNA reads TGTGCCACCAGCACGGGCGCCAGCCAAGATAACCAGTACTTC. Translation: CATSTGASQDNQYF.